Below are 17 T cell receptor beta chains sequenced from a single sample in a study of blood T cell repertoires in COVID-19. Profiling relied on immunoSEQ multiplex PCR, and the TCRdb table lists in-frame clones only, not all of them. The data hold fewer than 250,000 clones, with around 83% observed a single time. The sample taken for sequencing was peripheral blood. The source is a woman between 45 and 60 years old with acute or convalescent COVID-19.

This chain uses TRBV5-1 with TRBJ1-2; possible D gene TRBD1, 6 bases. Trimming took off 0 bases at V and 4 bases at J, with 10 bases between the two ends. CDR3 length: 14 residues. Looked up from germline, CDR1 is SGHRS and CDR2 is YFSETQ. The CDR3 spells CASSLEGTPYGYTF. As DNA, the CDR3 is TGCGCCAGCAGCTTGGAAGGGACACCCTATGGCTACACCTTC.

CDR3 sequence reads: CASSPTGGSAYEQYF. DNA for the CDR3: TGTGCCAGCAGCCCCACAGGCGGGAGTGCCTACGAGCAGTACTTC. The chain is built from TRBV7-2 and TRBJ2-7, with 7 bases fitting TRBD2. This CDR3 has 15 amino acids. Trimming took 5 bases from V and 2 from J; bases not matched to a gene: 9. Looked up from germline, CDR1 is SGHTA and CDR2 is FQGNSA.

CDR3 DNA sequence: TGTGCCAGCAGCCATAGCGGGATGGGCAATGAGCAGTTCTTC. Its translation: CASSHSGMGNEQFF. The chain links TRBV3-1 (or the pseudogene TRBV3-2) to TRBJ2-1; 8 nucleotides match TRBD2. The length of the CDR3 is 14 residues. With V trimmed by 3 bases and J by 6 bases, 4 bases remained unmatched. Germline-derived CDR1 and CDR2 are LGHDT and YNNKEL (reference sequence).

V gene TRBV24-1 combines with J gene TRBJ2-3, with D maybe TRBD1 (5 bases). The CDR3 is 13 residues long. Per germline, CDR1 KGHDR and CDR2 SFDVKD. The germline V and J ends were trimmed by 9 bases and 0 bases, with 9 bases remaining between them. The CDR3 here is CATDSPSTDTQYF. CDR3 nucleotides: TGTGCCACCGACAGTCCTAGCACAGATACGCAGTATTTT.

The chain is built from TRBV5-6 and TRBJ2-1; tentative D call: TRBD1 (5 bases). Germline CDR1 reads SGHDT; CDR2 reads YYEEEE. This CDR3 has 15 amino acids. V was cut by 4 bases and J by 3 bases, with 14 bases left in between. The CDR3 here is CASSQLRTSYNEQFF. DNA for the CDR3: TGTGCCAGCAGCCAACTGAGGACAAGCTACAATGAGCAGTTCTTC.

This sequence joins TRBV29-1 and TRBJ1-4, with D maybe TRBD1 (6 bases). V gave up 1 base and J gave up 8 bases, with 11 bases separating them. The CDR3 totals 13 residues. Germline assignment: CDR1 SQVTM and CDR2 ANQGSEA. The CDR3 DNA follows: TGCAGCGTTGAAGTTCAGGGGTCGGAAAAACTGTTTTTT. It encodes CSVEVQGSEKLFF.

As to this clone: Additional DNA sequences in this sample encode the identical CDR3. V is TRBV7-2 and J is TRBJ2-1; 9 positions agree with TRBD2. Germline V CDR1 and CDR2: SGHTA, FQGNSA. Unmatched junction bases numbered 1, after V lost 2 bases and J lost 2 bases. The CDR3 runs to 15 residues. Here the CDR3 DNA reads TGTGCCAGCAGCTTAACTAGCGGGCCCTACAATGAGCAGTTCTTC. Residues: CASSLTSGPYNEQFF.

The chain combines TRBV9 with TRBJ2-1; TRBD2 agrees at 10 bases. This CDR3 is 15 amino acids long. Germline V lookup: CDR1 SGDLS, CDR2 YYNGEE. V was clipped by 0 bases and J by 6 bases; unmatched bases: 3. The CDR3 region is CASSVGGTSANEQFF. CDR3 nucleotides: TGTGCCAGCAGCGTAGGAGGGACTAGCGCCAATGAGCAGTTCTTC.

The chain joins TRBV19 to TRBJ2-7; possibly TRBD2 for D (7 bases). From germline, CDR1 is LNHDA and CDR2 SQIVND (reference sequence). V gave up 3 bases and J gave up 3 bases, with 12 bases separating them. The CDR3 runs to 14 residues. In DNA, the CDR3 is TGTGCCAGTAGTATCGGACTAGGGGGCTACGAGCAGTACTTC. This sequence encodes CASSIGLGGYEQYF.

The J gene is TRBJ2-7, the V gene TRBV10-2, with TRBD2 as a possible D gene (6 bases). Germline lookup yields CDR1 WSHSY and CDR2 SAAADI. Trimming removed 11 bases at V and 2 bases at J, with 13 bases between. The CDR3 contains 12 residues. The CDR3 DNA reads TGCGCCGGCGGAAGCGGGCCCTACGAGCAGTACTTC. It yields the protein CAGGSGPYEQYF.

The gene calls are TRBV28 and TRBJ2-3, with 7 bases that match TRBD2. V shed 7 bases, J shed 4 bases, and the junction held 14 bases outside the gene matches. This CDR3 is 16 amino acids long. Germline values: CDR1 MDHEN, CDR2 SYDVKM. The CDR3 spells CASKRGPPINPDTQYF. The CDR3 region has the DNA TGTGCCAGCAAGCGGGGACCTCCCATAAACCCAGATACGCAGTATTTT. The entire variable domain, with the rest obtained from reference TRBV28 and TRBJ2-3, is as follows: DVKVTQSSRYLVKRTGEKVFLECVQDMDHENMFWYRQDPGLGLRLIYFSYDVKMKEKGDIPEGYSVSREKKERFSLILESASTNQTSMYLCASKRGPPINPDTQYFGPGTRLTVL.

The rearrangement uses TRBV5-5 and TRBJ1-3; D might be TRBD1 (5 bases). The CDR3 is made up of 16 amino acids. Germline V lookup: CDR1 SGHKS, CDR2 YYEKEE (reference sequence). Trimming left V 3 bases short and J 0 bases short, with 13 bases between. The CDR3 sequence is CASSYRQRDSGNTIYF. The CDR3, as DNA: TGTGCCAGCAGCTATCGACAGCGAGACTCTGGAAACACCATATATTTT.

The V and J genes are TRBV5-1 and TRBJ2-5; 10 nucleotides align to TRBD1. CDR1 is SGHRS and CDR2 is YFSETQ in the germline V gene. V was pared by 1 base and J by 5 bases, with 5 bases of the junction left unmatched. The CDR3 loop spans 15 amino acids. CDR3 residues: CASSLQGQGMETQYF. In DNA form, the CDR3 reads TGCGCCAGCAGCTTGCAGGGACAGGGGATGGAGACCCAGTACTTC.

V usage is TRBV19 and J usage is TRBJ2-4, with D maybe TRBD1 (6 bases). Looked up from germline, CDR1 is LNHDA and CDR2 is SQIVND (reference sequence). This CDR3 has 15 amino acids. Trimming removed 5 bases at V and 5 bases at J, with 16 bases between. CDR3 loop: CASSLLDSNQNIQYF. CDR3 DNA: TGTGCCAGTAGTCTATTGGACAGCAACCAAAACATTCAGTACTTC.

The gene calls are TRBV29-1 and TRBJ2-7, with TRBD1 identical over 10 bases. CDR1 is SQVTM and CDR2 is ANQGSEA in the germline V gene. CDR3 length: 15 residues. V was clipped by 4 bases and J by 3 bases; unmatched bases: 9. The CDR3 region is CSVARSDRGIYEQYF. CDR3 in DNA: TGCAGCGTTGCGCGTTCGGACAGGGGGATCTACGAGCAGTACTTC.

In this sample, this clone turned up once. The chain uses TRBV11-2 and TRBJ2-5, with TRBD2 matching over 14 bases. The CDR3 covers 18 residues. The V gene end was trimmed by 5 bases and the J gene end by 3 bases; junction bases not matched to a gene: 11. Germline-derived CDR1 and CDR2 are SGHAT and FQNNGV. The CDR3 DNA reads as TGTGCCAGCAGCCTCCTAAGACTAGCGGGAGGGCCTAAAGAGACCCAGTACTTC. Translating gives CASSLLRLAGGPKETQYF.

The chain employs TRBV18 and TRBJ2-2; no clear D. The length of the CDR3 is 17 residues. V lost 1 base and J 0 bases, leaving 12 bases between the germline ends. From germline, CDR1 is KGHSH and CDR2 LQKENI. CDR3 sequence reads: CASSPRSGVANTGELFF. The CDR3, as DNA: TGTGCCAGCTCACCACGGTCTGGAGTAGCGAACACCGGGGAGCTGTTTTTT.